The 19 T cell receptor beta chains below were found in one sample sequenced in a study of low-dose radiotherapy and immunotherapy resistance in tumors. Documented time point: after trial treatment. Described treatment: LDRT plus nivolumab, ipilimumab, low-dose cyclophosphamide and aspirin (RACIN trial). cDNA synthesis used a TRAV/TRBV-specific primer set for both chains. A constant-region primer paired with the V-primer adapter amplified TCRs over approximately 19 PCR cycles. A single record per CDR3 protein comes from TCRdb applying MiXCR to the reads. The sample includes around 84,000 distinct CDR3 sequences, 15% to 20% of them seen just once. Sample: PBMCs, taken after low-dose radiotherapy plus immunotherapy. These receptor sequences come from a male donor with prostate cancer.

This clonotype was seen at least ten times. The chain is built from TRBV20-1 and TRBJ2-1; 9 bases are shared with TRBD2. Per germline, CDR1 DFQATT and CDR2 SNEGSKA (reference sequence). V lost 4 bases to trimming and J lost 8 bases; unmatched junction nucleotides: 6. CDR3 length: 13 residues. The CDR3 sequence: CSATAGGMDEQFF. Here the CDR3 DNA reads TGCAGTGCTACAGCGGGAGGTATGGATGAGCAGTTCTTC.

This rearrangement joins TRBV5-6 to TRBJ2-7, with D possibly TRBD2 on 6 matching bases. Trimming cost V 4 bases and J 1 base, with 18 bases left between them. Per germline, CDR1 SGHDT and CDR2 YYEEEE. This CDR3 has 16 amino acids. The CDR3 loop is CASSQNVGSRSYEQYF. As DNA, the CDR3 is TGTGCCAGCAGCCAAAATGTCGGGAGTAGGTCCTACGAGCAGTACTTC.

This clonotype was picked up many times. The chain uses TRBV24-1 and TRBJ2-1, with D maybe TRBD1 (6 bases). The CDR3 spans 14 residues. With 5 bases removed from V and 9 bases from J, the gap between germline ends came to 16 bases. Germline CDR1 is KGHDR and CDR2 is SFDVKD. The CDR3, as DNA: TGTGCCACCAGTGTTTACGCACAGGGTGGTGAGCAGTTCTTC. It encodes CATSVYAQGGEQFF.

This clonotype was picked up many times. The rearrangement uses TRBV28 and TRBJ2-3, with 8 bases fitting TRBD2. The CDR3 loop spans 14 amino acids. Germline CDR1 and CDR2: MDHEN and SYDVKM. J gave up 4 bases and V 5 bases, and 5 bases lay outside the gene matches. Here the CDR3 reads CASSPPTSADTQYF. CDR3 sequence (DNA): TGTGCCAGCAGTCCTCCGACTAGCGCAGATACGCAGTATTTT.

On this clonotype: This is likely an artifact of a read error, given a far larger clone one base away. This chain links TRBV29-1 with TRBJ2-1, with D possibly matching TRBD2 (6 bases). Trimming took off 5 bases at V and 10 bases at J, with 15 bases between the two ends. The CDR3 is 12 amino acids. Germline V gene sequence: CDR1 SQVTM, CDR2 ANQGSEA. The CDR3 nucleotides are TGCAGCGTTAAAACTAGCACCTACGAGCAGTTCTTC. This gives the protein CSVKTSTYEQFF.

In regard to this clonotype: A far larger clone is just one base off, so this is likely a read error. V and J are TRBV6-2 or TRBV6-3 and TRBJ2-7, with 10 nucleotides matching TRBD1. V gave up 3 bases and J gave up 7 bases; unmatched junction bases: 9. Germline-derived CDR1 and CDR2 are MNHEY and SVGEGT. This CDR3 region has 15 residues. CDR3 sequence reads: CASSYWTGGGNEQYF. The CDR3 DNA reads as TGTGCCAGCAGTTATTGGACAGGGGGAGGAAATGAGCAGTACTTC.

This clonotype was seen many times. This rearrangement joins TRBV21-1 to TRBJ2-5; the table's D call, TRBD1, has no DNA check behind it. TRBV21-1 is labeled a pseudogene. The CDR3 sequence is 14 residues long. Here the CDR3 DNA reads TGTGCCAGCTCGACGGACAGGGGTGAAGAGACCCAGTACTTC. Translated, it gives CASSTDRGEETQYF.

The gene calls are TRBV6-1 and TRBJ2-7, with TRBD2 as a possible D gene (7 bases). CDR1 and CDR2 from the germline V gene are MNHNS and SASEGT. CDR3 length: 18 amino acids. Trimming cost V 0 bases and J 4 bases, with 22 bases left between them. CDR3 sequence reads: CASSEAGGGYTLSYEQYF. The CDR3, as DNA: TGTGCCAGCAGTGAAGCCGGCGGGGGCTACACTCTTTCTTACGAGCAGTACTTC.

This chain links TRBV2 with TRBJ2-2, with D perhaps matching TRBD1 (5 bases). CDR1 SNHLY and CDR2 FYNNEI come from the germline V gene. Trimming left V 7 bases short and J 0 bases short, with 9 bases between. This CDR3 is built from 14 residues. The CDR3 bases are TGTGCCAGCATCGACAGCGCGAACACCGGGGAGCTGTTTTTT. Its translation is CASIDSANTGELFF.

The sample holds many counts of this clonotype. This chain links TRBV2 with TRBJ2-7; 10 bases line up with TRBD1. After removal of 6 bases from V and 6 bases from J, the junction contained 5 bases not matched to a gene. Per the germline V gene, CDR1 is SNHLY and CDR2 is FYNNEI. The CDR3 is 13 amino acids. The DNA of the CDR3 is TGTGCCAGCAGGTCCCGGGACAGGGGCGAGCAGTACTTC. This gives the protein CASRSRDRGEQYF. Using reference TRBV2 and TRBJ2-7 for the parts outside the CDR3, the full variable domain is EPEVTQTPSHQVTQMGQEVILRCVPISNHLYFYWYRQILGQKVEFLVSFYNNEISEKSEIFDDQFSVERPDGSNFTLKIRSTKLEDSAMYFCASRSRDRGEQYFGPGTRLTVT.

This clonotype has ten or more counts. At one boundary the junction diverges from the germline segment, which might be a read error. The chain carries TRBV10-3 and TRBJ2-2; either TRBD1 or TRBD2 may supply D (5 bases each). The CDR3 is 16 residues long. Germline CDR1 is ENHRY and CDR2 is SYGVKD. CDR3 in amino acids: CAITEPGRANTGELFF. The CDR3 DNA is TGTGCCATCACTGAGCCGGGGCGAGCGAACACCGGGGAGCTGTTTTTT.

This clonotype has a count of ten or more. The chain recombines TRBV27 with TRBJ1-6; 10 bases agree with TRBD1. This CDR3 contains 14 residues. Germline CDR1 reads MNHEY; CDR2 reads SMNVEV (reference sequence). V was pared by 4 bases and J by 8 bases, with 2 bases of the junction left unmatched. The CDR3 protein is CASSSDRGDSPLHF. The CDR3 nucleotides are TGTGCCAGCAGTTCGGACAGGGGGGATTCACCCCTCCACTTT.

In the case of this clonotype: This may stem from a read error, because a much larger clone lies one nucleotide away. This rearrangement joins TRBV6-6 to TRBJ2-3; TRBD1 matches at 10 bases. The CDR3 is made up of 15 amino acids. V was clipped by 4 bases and J by 1 base; unmatched bases: 2. Germline V gene sequence: CDR1 MNHNY, CDR2 SVGAGI (reference sequence). The CDR3 protein is CASSSGTGGTDTQYF. Here the CDR3 DNA reads TGTGCCAGCAGTTCCGGGACAGGGGGCACAGATACGCAGTATTTT.

The V call is TRBV10-3, the J call TRBJ2-3; 8 bases fit TRBD1. Germline V gene sequence: CDR1 ENHRY, CDR2 SYGVKD. This CDR3 comprises 13 residues. The V gene end was trimmed by 10 bases and the J gene end by 6 bases; junction bases not matched to a gene: 9. DNA of the CDR3: TGTGCCACCCACGCAGGGGGCGGCGATACGCAGTATTTT. This translates into CATHAGGGDTQYF.

The J gene is TRBJ2-2, the V gene TRBV6-2 or TRBV6-3; D might be TRBD1 (5 bases). The CDR3 extends over 15 amino acids. Germline CDR1 is MNHEY and CDR2 is SVGEGT. Trimming left V 6 bases short and J 4 bases short, with 15 bases between. This CDR3 is CASSSRVTATGELFF. CDR3 sequence (DNA): TGTGCCAGCAGCTCCAGGGTAACGGCCACCGGGGAGCTGTTTTTT.

This clonotype came up a few times. V gene TRBV28 combines with J gene TRBJ1-5; D uncertain. CDR3 length: 14 residues. Trimming stripped 2 bases from V and 2 bases from J, with 7 bases between. Germline V gene lookup returns CDR1 MDHEN and CDR2 SYDVKM. CDR3 sequence reads: CASSLGLGNQPQHF. The CDR3 bases are TGTGCCAGCAGTTTAGGGTTAGGCAATCAGCCCCAGCATTTT.

About this clonotype itself: With a far larger clone one base away, a read error is the likely cause. The chain links TRBV28 to TRBJ2-7, with a weak D call TRBD1 (6 bases). CDR3 length equals 11 residues. Germline V gene sequence: CDR1 MDHEN, CDR2 SYDVKM. V gave up 8 bases and J gave up 7 bases, with 12 bases separating them. CDR3 DNA sequence: TGTGCCAGCTACAGGGCGCCTGAGCAGTACTTC. Translating it yields CASYRAPEQYF.

This clonotype was detected many times. The chain couples TRBV6-5 to TRBJ1-1; possible D gene TRBD1, 5 bases. V was clipped by 5 bases and J by 6 bases, with 13 bases between them. The germline V gene has CDR1 MNHEY and CDR2 SVGAGI. There are 13 residues in the CDR3. CDR3 sequence reads: CASSPPGRPEAFF. For the CDR3, the DNA is TGTGCCAGCAGTCCCCCAGGGAGACCTGAAGCTTTCTTT.

As to this clonotype: A read error is possible here, since a much larger clone lies one base away. This chain connects TRBV29-1 to TRBJ2-1, with 14 bases aligning to TRBD2. This CDR3 spans 15 amino acids. The V gene's germline CDR1 is SQVTM and CDR2 ANQGSEA. The CDR3 DNA reads as TGCTGCGTTGTTTTAGGGACTAGCGGGAGTAATGAGCAGTTCTTC. It codes for CCVVLGTSGSNEQFF.